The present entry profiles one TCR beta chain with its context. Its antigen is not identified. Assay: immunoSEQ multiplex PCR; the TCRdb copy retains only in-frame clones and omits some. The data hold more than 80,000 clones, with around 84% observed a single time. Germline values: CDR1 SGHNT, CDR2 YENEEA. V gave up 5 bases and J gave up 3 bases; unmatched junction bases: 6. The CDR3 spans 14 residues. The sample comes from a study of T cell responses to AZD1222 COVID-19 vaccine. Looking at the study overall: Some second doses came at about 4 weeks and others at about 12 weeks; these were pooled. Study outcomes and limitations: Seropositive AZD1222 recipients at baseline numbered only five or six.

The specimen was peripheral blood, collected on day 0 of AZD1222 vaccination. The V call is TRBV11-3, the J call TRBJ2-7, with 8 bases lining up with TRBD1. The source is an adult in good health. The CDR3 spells CASSLRQGYYEQYF. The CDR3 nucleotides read TGTGCCAGCAGCCTGAGACAGGGGTACTACGAGCAGTACTTC.